The next 32 T cell receptor beta chains were all read from a single sample in a study of OX40 agonist ivuxolimab in advanced cancers. Only in-frame clones appear in the TCRdb table, and some are missing; sequencing was by immunoSEQ multiplex PCR. The sample has about 50,000 clones, roughly four fifths seen once; the top ten hold 3.9%. The sample here was CD4+ or CD8+ T cells sorted from blood, taken in a trial of the OX40 agonist ivuxolimab. These receptors were collected from an adult with an advanced solid tumor such as melanoma, head and neck, liver or kidney cancer.

In DNA, the CDR3 is TGTGCCAGCAGTTACTCTCCAGGGGGGGACACAGATACGCAGTATTTT. This sequence encodes CASSYSPGGDTDTQYF. J is TRBJ2-3 and V is TRBV6-5, with D perhaps given as TRBD1 or TRBD2 (7 bases each). CDR1 is MNHEY, CDR2 SVGAGI, per germline. CDR3 length equals 16 residues. Trimming left V 0 bases short and J 2 bases short, with 12 bases between.

The genes are TRBV10-2 and TRBJ1-1; D might be TRBD1 (6 bases). With 8 bases removed from V and 0 bases from J, the gap between germline ends came to 13 bases. There are 14 residues in the CDR3. Per germline, CDR1 WSHSY and CDR2 SAAADI. The CDR3 nucleotides read TGCGCCAGCCGCGTGGGGGGCTTGAACACTGAAGCTTTCTTT. It yields the protein CASRVGGLNTEAFF.

This chain joins TRBV5-1 and TRBJ1-6, with D uncertain. V was trimmed by 2 bases and J by 6 bases, leaving 9 bases between them. The germline V gene has CDR1 SGHRS and CDR2 YFSETQ. The CDR3 sequence is 14 residues long. The CDR3 DNA is TGCGCCAGCAGCTTAGGTAGCAGTAATTCACCCCTCCACTTT. Amino acids: CASSLGSSNSPLHF.

The chain recombines TRBV7-3 with TRBJ2-1, with D unclear. The V end lost 4 bases, the J end lost 5 bases, and 12 bases lay between the germline ends. This CDR3 is 14 amino acids long. Germline-derived CDR1 and CDR2 are SGHTA and FQGTGA. The CDR3 spells CASSSGIIDNEQFF. The CDR3 region has the DNA TGTGCCAGCAGCTCAGGCATCATCGACAATGAGCAGTTCTTC.

In DNA form, the CDR3 reads TGCGCCAGCAGCTTGGAGTCAGGACAGGGGCCGTACTTC. Amino acids: CASSLESGQGPYF. V and J are TRBV5-1 and TRBJ2-7; 9 nucleotides agree with TRBD1. J lost 12 bases, V lost 0 bases, and 7 bases had no gene match. Germline lookup yields CDR1 SGHRS and CDR2 YFSETQ. The CDR3 totals 13 residues.

The rearrangement links TRBV28 to TRBJ2-3; TRBD2 matches at 8 bases. The length of the CDR3 is 19 residues. J gave up 3 bases and V 5 bases, and 19 bases lay outside the gene matches. Germline V gives CDR1 MDHEN, CDR2 SYDVKM. CDR3 amino acids: CASSLAAAGGRQRTDTQYF. CDR3 nucleotide sequence: TGTGCCAGCAGTCTCGCGGCGGCGGGGGGCCGTCAGAGGACAGATACGCAGTATTTT.

This chain uses TRBV5-1 with TRBJ1-2; 8 bases agree with TRBD1. CDR3 size: 14 residues. Germline assignment: CDR1 SGHRS and CDR2 YFSETQ. V lost 1 base, J lost 2 bases, and 1 base stayed unmatched. The CDR3 sequence: CASSLRDRNYGYTF. In DNA, the CDR3 is TGCGCCAGCAGCTTGAGGGACAGGAACTATGGCTACACCTTC.

The chain combines TRBV28 with TRBJ1-1, with TRBD1 as a possible D gene (6 bases). V lost 7 bases, J lost 5 bases, and 23 bases lay in between. Germline loops: CDR1 MDHEN, CDR2 SYDVKM. This CDR3 contains 16 residues. The DNA for the CDR3 is TGTGCCAGCATAAGCGGGGGGGGCGGGCTTCGGACTGAAGCTTTCTTT. It codes for CASISGGGGLRTEAFF.

Comments on this clone: Different DNA sequences within this sample yield the same CDR3. The chain carries TRBV7-9 and TRBJ1-4; D is undetermined. The CDR3 extends over 17 amino acids. V gave up 1 base and J gave up 5 bases, with 17 bases separating them. Germline V CDR1 and CDR2: SEHNR, FQNEAQ (reference sequence). The CDR3: CASSLEVGLGGNEKLFF. The DNA for the CDR3 is TGTGCCAGCAGCTTAGAGGTCGGTTTGGGCGGGAATGAAAAACTGTTTTTT.

This chain uses TRBV7-2 with TRBJ2-5; 8 bases fit TRBD1. The end of the DNA is better explained by TRBJ2-7, so the J call may be wrong. The CDR3 runs 15 residues. Germline CDR1 SGHTA, CDR2 FQGNSA. In DNA, the CDR3 is TGTGCCAGCAGCTTATGGCCCCAGGGGGCGCGCGAGCAGTACTTC. Protein: CASSLWPQGAREQYF.

The V and J genes are TRBV6-5 and TRBJ2-5, with 7 bases lining up with TRBD2. The DNA end favors TRBJ2-7, so the J call may be wrong. This CDR3 region has 12 residues. Germline V gives CDR1 MNHEY, CDR2 SVGAGI. CDR3 DNA sequence: TGTGCCAGCGCGGGGGATTCCTACGAGCAGTACTTC. This translates into CASAGDSYEQYF.

The genes are TRBV21-1 and TRBJ2-2; TRBD1, the D gene given by the table, was not confirmed from the DNA. TRBV21-1 is a documented pseudogene. The CDR3 has 17 amino acids. CDR3 nucleotides: TGTGCCAGCAGCAATATGGTCGTCAGGGGGGAAGCCGGGGAGCTGTTTTTT. Translated, it gives CASSNMVVRGEAGELFF.

This clone was seen only once. This chain joins TRBV4-3 and TRBJ2-3; D remains ambiguous. The germline V and J ends were trimmed by 1 base and 5 bases, with 16 bases remaining between them. This CDR3 contains 16 residues. Germline V lookup: CDR1 LGHNA, CDR2 YSLEER. The DNA of the CDR3 is TGCGCCAGCAGCCAAGTAGGGTCGAGTAGTTTAGATACGCAGTATTTT. Its translation is CASSQVGSSSLDTQYF.

The CDR3 DNA sequence: TGTGCCCCCCGGCCGGTAGGGTGGAGGACCGGGGAGCTGTTTTTT. Residues: CAPRPVGWRTGELFF. The V and J genes are TRBV19 and TRBJ2-2; D possibly corresponds to TRBD2 (5 bases). In germline, CDR1 is LNHDA, CDR2 SQIVND (reference sequence). Trimming stripped 11 bases from V and 5 bases from J, with 21 bases between. The CDR3 is 15 amino acids.

This sequence joins TRBV21-1 and TRBJ1-3; TRBD1, the D gene given by the table, was not confirmed from the DNA. TRBV21-1 is classified as a pseudogene. CDR3 length: 17 amino acids. The CDR3 is CASSKLWDRESGNTIYF. In nucleotides, the CDR3 is TGTGCCAGCAGCAAACTCTGGGACAGGGAGTCTGGAAACACCATATATTTT.

This clone occurred once. The V gene is TRBV30, the J gene TRBJ2-7, with 8 bases fitting TRBD2. The junction had 10 bases not matched to a gene; V was cut back by 4 bases and J by 5 bases. The germline CDR1 and CDR2 sequences are GTSNPN and SVGIG (reference sequence). The CDR3 extends over 14 amino acids. For the CDR3, the DNA is TGTGCCTGGACCTCGGGGGGGTGGAGGAACGAGCAGTACTTC. Translated, it gives CAWTSGGWRNEQYF. Using reference TRBV30 and TRBJ2-7 for the parts outside the CDR3, the full variable domain is SQTIHQWPATLVQPVGSPLSLECTVEGTSNPNLYWYRQAAGRGLQLLFYSVGIGQISSEVPQNLSASRPQDRQFILSSKKLLLSDSGFYLCAWTSGGWRNEQYFGPGTRLTVT.

The chain employs TRBV10-3 and TRBJ2-5; 8 nucleotides agree with TRBD2. V trimming: 4 bases; J trimming: 2 bases; junction bases outside the gene matches: 9. The CDR3 runs 16 residues. Germline CDR1 and CDR2: ENHRY and SYGVKD. The chain's CDR3 is CAISGGRAGGQETQYF. The CDR3 DNA is TGTGCCATCAGTGGGGGCCGGGCGGGGGGTCAAGAGACCCAGTACTTC.

As for this clone: Mismatch with germline at one junction end may stem from a read error. The V gene is TRBV7-7, the J gene TRBJ2-1, with unresolved D. The CDR3 length is 13 residues. CDR1 and CDR2 (germline): SSHAT, FNYEAQ (reference sequence). CDR3 nucleotide sequence: TGTGCTAGCAGCTTATCGTCCGGTAATGAGCAGTTCTTC. It specifies CASSLSSGNEQFF. Based on the CDR3 plus reference TRBV7-7 and TRBJ2-1, the full variable domain is GAGVSQSPRYKVTKRGQDVTLRCDPISSHATLYWYQQALGQGPEFLTYFNYEAQPDKSGLPSDRFSAERPEGSISTLTIQRTEQRDSAMYRCASSLSSGNEQFFGPGTRLTVL.

The V and J genes are TRBV28 and TRBJ2-5, with TRBD2 identical over 10 bases. Germline assignment: CDR1 MDHEN and CDR2 SYDVKM. The CDR3 loop spans 17 amino acids. Unmatched junction bases numbered 10, after V lost 5 bases and J lost 1 base. The chain's CDR3 is CASSRSGGAIFQETQYF. The CDR3 DNA sequence: TGTGCCAGCAGTCGGAGCGGGGGGGCTATATTCCAAGAGACCCAGTACTTC.

The chain combines TRBV5-4 with TRBJ1-2; 12 bases are shared with TRBD1. The germline CDR1 and CDR2 sequences are SGHNT and YYREEE (reference sequence). The V gene end was trimmed by 4 bases and the J gene end by 6 bases; junction bases not matched to a gene: 10. This CDR3 comprises 16 residues. The CDR3 loop is CASSRRPGQGADGYTF. CDR3 DNA: TGTGCCAGCAGCCGGAGACCGGGACAGGGGGCGGATGGCTACACCTTC.

The V and J genes are TRBV28 and TRBJ1-4; D is perhaps TRBD1 (6 bases). The CDR3 extends over 13 amino acids. Looked up from germline, CDR1 is MDHEN and CDR2 is SYDVKM. The V and J ends lost 6 bases and 8 bases respectively, with 13 bases between them. This chain's CDR3 is CASSPGVGEKLFF. The DNA of the CDR3 is TGTGCCAGCAGCCCAGGGGTAGGGGAAAAACTGTTTTTT.

The chain combines TRBV14 with TRBJ2-5, with 9 nucleotides matching TRBD2. This CDR3 region has 17 residues. CDR1 SGHDN and CDR2 FVKESK come from the germline V gene. With 3 bases clipped from V and 4 bases from J, the junction kept 12 bases outside the gene matches. The CDR3 nucleotides read TGTGCCAGCAGCCACCTCTTTAGCGGGGGATTGGGAGAGACCCAGTACTTC. Translating it yields CASSHLFSGGLGETQYF. The whole variable domain, filled in from reference TRBV14 and TRBJ2-5, reads EAGVTQFPSHSVIEKGQTVTLRCDPISGHDNLYWYRRVMGKEIKFLLHFVKESKQDESGMPNNRFLAERTGGTYSTLKVQPAELEDSGVYFCASSHLFSGGLGETQYFGPGTRLLVL.

In DNA, the CDR3 is TGTGCCAGCAGCCAGTACGGGCGGGGGCAGGGGACCCAGTACTTC. This sequence encodes CASSQYGRGQGTQYF. The genes are TRBV14 and TRBJ2-5; maybe TRBD2 (7 bases). The CDR3 loop spans 15 amino acids. The germline V and J ends were trimmed by 3 bases and 7 bases, with 18 bases remaining between them. Germline V gene data show CDR1 as SGHDN and CDR2 as FVKESK.

This sequence joins TRBV28 and TRBJ1-5, with D hard to call. V was cut by 7 bases and J by 1 base, with 5 bases left in between. This CDR3 region has 12 residues. Germline values: CDR1 MDHEN, CDR2 SYDVKM. CDR3: CASTMSNQPQHF. The CDR3 DNA is TGTGCCAGCACCATGAGCAATCAGCCCCAGCATTTT.

This chain joins TRBV29-1 and TRBJ1-5, with a tentative D call TRBD1 (6 bases). The CDR3 is made up of 13 amino acids. V was pared by 2 bases and J by 6 bases, with 11 bases between. The germline V gene encodes CDR1 SQVTM and CDR2 ANQGSEA. CDR3 nucleotides: TGCAGCGTTGAAAGGGGGGAAGGTCAGCCCCAGCATTTT. The encoded protein is CSVERGEGQPQHF.

The CDR3: CASSLAGEAGGYTF. CDR3 coding DNA: TGTGCCAGCAGCTTAGCGGGAGAGGCGGGAGGCTACACCTTC. This chain links TRBV7-2 with TRBJ1-2; no clear D. V was cut by 0 bases and J by 8 bases, with 13 bases left in between. Per germline, CDR1 SGHTA and CDR2 FQGNSA. The CDR3 has 14 residues.

V usage is TRBV5-1 and J usage is TRBJ2-3; perhaps TRBD1 as D (6 bases). Germline CDR1 SGHRS, CDR2 YFSETQ. The CDR3 has 15 residues. V lost 4 bases, J lost 3 bases, and 15 bases lay in between. The CDR3 DNA is TGCGCCAGCAGCGTGGACAGTAGGGCGACAGATACGCAGTATTTT. Residues: CASSVDSRATDTQYF. Drawing the rest from reference TRBV5-1 and TRBJ2-3, the complete variable domain is KAGVTQTPRYLIKTRGQQVTLSCSPISGHRSVSWYQQTPGQGLQFLFEYFSETQRNKGNFPGRFSGRQFSNSRSEMNVSTLELGDSALYLCASSVDSRATDTQYFGPGTRLTVL.

The chain combines TRBV30 with TRBJ2-5; D is undetermined. Germline CDR1 GTSNPN, CDR2 SVGIG (reference sequence). With 0 bases removed from V and 2 bases from J, the gap between germline ends came to 1 base. The CDR3 runs 11 residues. The CDR3 coding sequence is TGTGCCTGGAGTGTACAAGAGACCCAGTACTTC. This encodes CAWSVQETQYF.

The V and J genes are TRBV4-1 and TRBJ2-6; D gene unclear. V lost 4 bases, J lost 0 bases, and 19 bases lay in between. Germline-derived CDR1 and CDR2 are MGHRA and YSYEKL. The CDR3 loop spans 19 amino acids. CDR3 amino acids: CASSRAGGPGLSGANVLTF. DNA of the CDR3: TGCGCCAGCAGCCGGGCCGGTGGGCCCGGTCTCTCTGGGGCCAACGTCCTGACTTTC.

This chain uses TRBV7-2 with TRBJ2-3; weak D call: TRBD1 (6 bases). Germline CDR1 is SGHTA and CDR2 is FQGNSA. The CDR3 has 15 residues. V was trimmed by 5 bases and J by 1 base, leaving 13 bases between them. This CDR3 is CASSQGSLGTDTQYF. The CDR3 DNA sequence: TGTGCCAGCAGCCAGGGGAGTTTGGGCACAGATACGCAGTATTTT.

This rearrangement joins TRBV28 to TRBJ1-5, with 8 positions matching TRBD1. V was clipped by 1 base and J by 5 bases; unmatched bases: 4. This CDR3 has 15 amino acids. Germline-derived CDR1 and CDR2 are MDHEN and SYDVKM. In DNA, the CDR3 is TGTGCCAGCAGTTTATCTGCACAGGGGGATCAGCCCCAGCATTTT. Amino acids: CASSLSAQGDQPQHF. The full variable domain, in which reference TRBV28 and TRBJ1-5 provide the parts outside the CDR3, is DVKVTQSSRYLVKRTGEKVFLECVQDMDHENMFWYRQDPGLGLRLIYFSYDVKMKEKGDIPEGYSVSREKKERFSLILESASTNQTSMYLCASSLSAQGDQPQHFGDGTRLSIL.

The chain carries TRBV2 and TRBJ2-1; TRBD2 aligns across 10 bases. This CDR3 contains 14 residues. J gave up 6 bases and V 4 bases, and 3 bases lay outside the gene matches. Germline V lookup: CDR1 SNHLY, CDR2 FYNNEI. As DNA, the CDR3 is TGTGCCAGCAGTGTCCGACTAGCGGGCAATGAGCAGTTCTTC. As protein: CASSVRLAGNEQFF. The full variable domain, completed using reference TRBV2 and TRBJ2-1, is EPEVTQTPSHQVTQMGQEVILRCVPISNHLYFYWYRQILGQKVEFLVSFYNNEISEKSEIFDDQFSVERPDGSNFTLKIRSTKLEDSAMYFCASSVRLAGNEQFFGPGTRLTVL.